These 4 T cell receptor beta chains came from one sample sequenced in a study of draining lymph node invasion in breast cancer. Memory conventional CD4 T cells were sorted as CD4+ CD45RA- CD25- cells. TCRdb used MiXCR to reprocess the bulk RNA-seq reads, holding one entry per CDR3 protein. Of about 1,900 distinct CDR3 sequences listed, more than 75% are singletons. The sequenced sample was sorted memory CD4+ effector T cells from a lymph node. The receptors were gathered from a female donor with luminal breast cancer.

This clonotype has a handful of counts. V and J are TRBV24-1 and TRBJ2-1; 9 positions agree with TRBD2. CDR3 size: 17 residues. The V segment lost 0 bases and the J segment 2 bases; nucleotides outside the gene matches: 4. The germline V gene has CDR1 KGHDR and CDR2 SFDVKD. CDR3 DNA: TGTGCCACCAGTGATTTGAGACTAGCGGATGCCTACAATGAGCAGTTCTTC. This sequence encodes CATSDLRLADAYNEQFF.

The genes are TRBV4-2 and TRBJ1-6; the D is unclear. This CDR3 contains 15 residues. Germline V gene data show CDR1 as LGHNA and CDR2 as YNFKEQ. V was cut by 4 bases and J by 7 bases, with 14 bases left in between. CDR3 protein: CASSPSSMGNSPLHF. The CDR3 DNA sequence: TGTGCCAGCAGCCCATCGAGTATGGGGAATTCACCCCTCCACTTT.

The V call is TRBV7-9, the J call TRBJ1-5; D is undetermined. CDR1 is SEHNR, CDR2 FQNEAQ, per germline (reference sequence). The V and J ends lost 6 bases and 7 bases respectively, with 10 bases between them. CDR3 length: 12 residues. CDR3 residues: CASSRLEQPQHF. The CDR3 DNA follows: TGTGCCAGCAGTCGACTAGAGCAGCCCCAGCATTTT.

The chain uses TRBV7-2 and TRBJ1-2; D is unclear. Trimming cost V 1 base and J 4 bases, with 4 bases left between them. Germline V CDR1 and CDR2: SGHTA, FQGNSA. This CDR3 region has 12 residues. The chain's CDR3 is CASSLDSYGYTF. The CDR3, as DNA: TGTGCCAGCAGCTTAGACAGCTATGGCTACACCTTC.